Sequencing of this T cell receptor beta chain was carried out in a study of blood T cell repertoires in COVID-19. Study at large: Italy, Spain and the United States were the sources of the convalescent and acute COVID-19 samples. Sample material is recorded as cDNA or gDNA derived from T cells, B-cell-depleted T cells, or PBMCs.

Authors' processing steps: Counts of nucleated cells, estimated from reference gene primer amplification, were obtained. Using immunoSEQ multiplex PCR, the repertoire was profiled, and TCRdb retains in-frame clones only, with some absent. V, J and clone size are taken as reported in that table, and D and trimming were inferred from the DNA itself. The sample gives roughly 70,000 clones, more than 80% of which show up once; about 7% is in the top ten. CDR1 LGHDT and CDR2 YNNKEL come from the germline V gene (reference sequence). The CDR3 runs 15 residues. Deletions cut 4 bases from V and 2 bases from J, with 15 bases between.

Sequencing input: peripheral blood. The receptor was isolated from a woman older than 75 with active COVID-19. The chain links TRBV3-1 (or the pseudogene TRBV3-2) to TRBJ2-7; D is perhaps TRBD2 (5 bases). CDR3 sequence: CASSPGNQPTYEQYF. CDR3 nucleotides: TGTGCCAGCAGCCCCGGGAACCAGCCGACCTACGAGCAGTACTTC.